A single sample is the source of the 18 T cell receptor beta chains below, sequenced in a study of T cells in localized non-small cell lung cancer. Profiled with immunoSEQ multiplex PCR; TCRdb holds only in-frame clones, not every one. The sample shows 10,000 to 12,000 clones, under 55% of them seen only once. The sample consisted of lymph node tissue, taken before any cancer treatment. These receptors were obtained from a woman aged 35-75 years with stage II squamous cell lung carcinoma.

This clone turned up a few times. The chain uses TRBV2 and TRBJ1-1; unclear D gene. V was pared by 3 bases and J by 11 bases, with 13 bases between. CDR1 and CDR2 (germline): SNHLY, FYNNEI. The CDR3 length is 12 residues. CDR3 nucleotides: TGTGCCAGCAGTGATTCCGGCGGGGAGGCTTTCTTT. It specifies CASSDSGGEAFF. The complete variable domain, with remaining parts taken from reference TRBV2 and TRBJ1-1, reads EPEVTQTPSHQVTQMGQEVILRCVPISNHLYFYWYRQILGQKVEFLVSFYNNEISEKSEIFDDQFSVERPDGSNFTLKIRSTKLEDSAMYFCASSDSGGEAFFGQGTRLTVV.

The chain joins TRBV4-1 to TRBJ1-2; 8 nucleotides line up with TRBD1. Germline-derived CDR1 and CDR2 are MGHRA and YSYEKL. CDR3 length: 16 residues. V shed 4 bases, J shed 6 bases, and the junction held 13 bases outside the gene matches. The CDR3 nucleotides are TGCGCCAGCAGCCCACTCCCCGGGACAGGCCCCGATGGCTACACCTTC. Translated, it gives CASSPLPGTGPDGYTF.

The J gene is TRBJ1-5, the V gene TRBV19; D unclear. This CDR3 is built from 16 residues. V lost 8 bases, J lost 4 bases, and 21 bases lay in between. The V gene's germline CDR1 is LNHDA and CDR2 SQIVND (reference sequence). CDR3 bases: TGTGCCAGTGCCCCCTCGGCAGGAGTGATTAATCAGCCCCAGCATTTT. Translated: CASAPSAGVINQPQHF.

This clone came up once. This sequence joins TRBV19 and TRBJ1-1, with D unresolved. This CDR3 spans 16 amino acids. Trimming left V 1 base short and J 4 bases short, with 16 bases between. Per the germline V gene, CDR1 is LNHDA and CDR2 is SQIVND (reference sequence). Here the CDR3 DNA reads TGTGCCAGTAGTATAGGAGGGTGGGTCATGGGCACTGAAGCTTTCTTT. Its translation is CASSIGGWVMGTEAFF.

The chain joins TRBV28 to TRBJ2-7; D remains unclear. Trimming left V 3 bases short and J 3 bases short, with 12 bases between. The length of the CDR3 is 14 residues. CDR1 MDHEN and CDR2 SYDVKM come from the germline V gene. For the CDR3, the DNA is TGTGCCAGCAGTTTCCAACTCTTTCGCTACGAGCAGTACTTC. Its translation is CASSFQLFRYEQYF.

This clone was seen a handful of times. The chain links TRBV11-3 to TRBJ2-5; the D gene could be TRBD1 or TRBD2 (5 bases each). Trimming took off 5 bases at V and 1 base at J, with 14 bases between the two ends. The CDR3 totals 15 residues. Per the germline V gene, CDR1 is SGHNT and CDR2 is YENEEA. The CDR3 spells CASSPRGQGQETQYF. The CDR3, as DNA: TGTGCCAGCAGCCCAAGAGGGCAGGGCCAAGAGACCCAGTACTTC.

This clone was detected a few times. The chain uses TRBV6-8 and TRBJ1-2; a weak D match, TRBD1 (5 bases). CDR1 and CDR2 (germline): MNHGY, SAAAGT. The CDR3 loop spans 15 amino acids. Trimming stripped 8 bases from V and 10 bases from J, with 26 bases between. In DNA form, the CDR3 reads TGTGCCAGCTCCCTGGGGGACGGATGGGGTGCTGACTACACCTTC. Translation gives CASSLGDGWGADYTF.

CDR3 DNA sequence: TGTGCCAGTAAGACTAGCGGGAGACGAAGGGAGCTGTTTTTT. Translated: CASKTSGRRRELFF. The rearrangement uses TRBV19 and TRBJ2-2; TRBD2 matches at 12 bases. J lost 9 bases, V lost 7 bases, and 6 bases had no gene match. The germline CDR1 and CDR2 sequences are LNHDA and SQIVND (reference sequence). The CDR3 covers 14 residues. Combining the CDR3 with reference TRBV19 and TRBJ2-2 gives the whole variable domain DGGITQSPKYLFRKEGQNVTLSCEQNLNHDAMYWYRQDPGQGLRLIYYSQIVNDFQKGDIAEGYSVSREKKESFPLTVTSAQKNPTAFYLCASKTSGRRRELFFGEGSRLTVL.

V gene TRBV5-1 combines with J gene TRBJ1-1; 9 bases agree with TRBD1. This CDR3 comprises 16 residues. Germline-derived CDR1 and CDR2 are SGHRS and YFSETQ. V was pared by 0 bases and J by 4 bases, with 7 bases of the junction left unmatched. This chain's CDR3 is CASSLGGQGLSTEAFF. Here the CDR3 DNA reads TGCGCCAGCAGCTTGGGGGGACAGGGACTGAGCACTGAAGCTTTCTTT.

This clone is termed medium-sized. The chain uses TRBV11-3 and TRBJ2-1; 14 bases agree with TRBD2. Germline CDR1 reads SGHNT; CDR2 reads YENEEA. The CDR3 is made up of 18 amino acids. Trimming took 5 bases from V and 6 from J; bases not matched to a gene: 12. Here the CDR3 reads CASSLIITGLAGVNEQFF. The CDR3 DNA reads TGTGCCAGCAGCCTAATAATAACGGGACTAGCGGGAGTCAATGAGCAGTTCTTC.

This clone occurred a few times. DNA of the CDR3: TGTGCCAGCAGTGAAGTGGATGGTAATGAGCAGTTCTTC. It encodes CASSEVDGNEQFF. This chain joins TRBV6-1 and TRBJ2-1, with D uncertain. The CDR3 is 13 residues long. The germline CDR1 and CDR2 sequences are MNHNS and SASEGT. The germline V and J ends were trimmed by 1 base and 7 bases, with 8 bases remaining between them.

This clone has more than one count but fewer than ten. The chain employs TRBV11-1 and TRBJ1-4; tentatively, D is TRBD1 (5 bases). CDR3 size: 16 residues. CDR1 and CDR2 (germline): SGHAT, FQDESV (reference sequence). The germline V and J ends were trimmed by 3 bases and 3 bases, with 14 bases remaining between them. CDR3 residues: CASSLGLLGPNEKLFF. The CDR3 DNA is TGTGCCAGCAGCTTGGGGCTTCTCGGCCCTAATGAAAAACTGTTTTTT.

This clone was found a few times. The chain joins TRBV11-3 to TRBJ2-1; TRBD2 matches 8 bases. Trimming at V came to 0 bases and at J to 8 bases, leaving 6 bases not matched to a gene. Germline V gene lookup returns CDR1 SGHNT and CDR2 YENEEA. The CDR3 extends over 15 amino acids. For the CDR3, the DNA is TGTGCCAGCAGCTTAGAAACTAGCGGCGGAGATGAGCAGTTCTTC. This sequence encodes CASSLETSGGDEQFF.

This clone was detected a few times. The chain links TRBV11-3 to TRBJ2-7, with 8 bases lining up with TRBD1. With 1 base clipped from V and 0 bases from J, the junction kept 8 bases outside the gene matches. Germline CDR1 SGHNT, CDR2 YENEEA. The CDR3 has 17 amino acids. CDR3 in DNA: TGTGCCAGCAGCTTAGGGGTTTATGGGACAGGCTCCTACGAGCAGTACTTC. Its protein product is CASSLGVYGTGSYEQYF.

This clone was observed a few times. This rearrangement joins TRBV7-6 to TRBJ2-7; D perhaps matches TRBD2 (5 bases). The CDR3 sequence is 14 residues long. Trimming shortened V by 7 bases and J by 3 bases, and 16 bases separated the two germline ends. Germline V CDR1 and CDR2: SGHVS, FNYEAQ. CDR3 residues: CASTVARANYEQYF. CDR3 nucleotide sequence: TGTGCCAGCACCGTAGCGAGAGCGAACTACGAGCAGTACTTC.

The chain is built from TRBV15 and TRBJ2-3; perhaps TRBD2 as D (6 bases). CDR1 LNHNV and CDR2 YYDKDF come from the germline V gene (reference sequence). The CDR3 covers 16 residues. V lost 0 bases to trimming and J lost 3 bases, with 13 bases between them. The CDR3 DNA sequence: TGTGCCACCAGCAGAGAGATAGCGGCTGGGACAGATACGCAGTATTTT. Its translation is CATSREIAAGTDTQYF. Using reference TRBV15 and TRBJ2-3 for the parts outside the CDR3, the full variable domain is DAMVIQNPRYQVTQFGKPVTLSCSQTLNHNVMYWYQQKSSQAPKLLFHYYDKDFNNEADTPDNFQSRRPNTSFCFLDIRSPGLGDTAMYLCATSREIAAGTDTQYFGPGTRLTVL.

This clone occurred a few times. The rearrangement joins TRBV6-1 to TRBJ2-3; 13 bases fit TRBD2. Germline CDR1 reads MNHNS; CDR2 reads SASEGT. The CDR3 spans 17 residues. V lost 0 bases to trimming and J lost 1 base; unmatched junction nucleotides: 1. The CDR3 here is CASSEAGLAGGTDTQYF. CDR3 nucleotides: TGTGCCAGCAGTGAAGCTGGACTAGCGGGGGGCACAGATACGCAGTATTTT.

The chain has TRBV10-2 and TRBJ1-1; the D is unclear. The CDR3 has 12 amino acids. V lost 10 bases to trimming and J lost 5 bases, with 14 bases between them. Germline CDR1 and CDR2: WSHSY and SAAADI. For the CDR3, the DNA is TGCGCCACTACCGTCGGGTGGACTGAAGCTTTCTTT. Translation: CATTVGWTEAFF.